A selection of T cell receptor beta chains follows, all from one sample in a study of cytomegalovirus exposure and HLA in healthy donors. Repertoires were generated with immunoSEQ multiplex PCR, while TCRdb's copy carries only in-frame clones and drops some. The data show approximately 130,000 clones, 65% to 80% seen once. The sequencing sample was made of PBMCs. All receptors derive from a woman aged 40 to 50 in good health and CMV-seronegative. Both conserved end residues are part of each CDR3.

V gene: TRBV28
J gene: TRBJ2-7
CDR3 protein: CASSLTGGSYEQYF

V gene: TRBV9
J gene: TRBJ1-6
CDR3 protein: CASSPVGGSPLHF

V gene: TRBV18
J gene: TRBJ1-2
CDR3 protein: CASSPLPRQGDLGYTF

V gene: TRBV5-1
J gene: TRBJ1-2
CDR3 protein: CASSLGQGNYGYTF

V gene: TRBV5-1
J gene: .
CDR3 protein: CASTRQGATYEQYF

V gene: TRBV18
J gene: TRBJ1-1
CDR3 protein: CASSSGVNTEAFF

V gene: TRBV18
J gene: TRBJ2-1
CDR3 protein: CASSPPIGRREGEQFF

V gene: TRBV9
J gene: TRBJ1-5
CDR3 protein: CASSVAGMGQPQHF

V gene: TRBV28
J gene: TRBJ1-2
CDR3 protein: CASSHGQGGYGYTF

V gene: TRBV7-3
J gene: TRBJ2-1
CDR3 protein: CASSPWASMGHEQFF

V gene: TRBV5-1
J gene: TRBJ1-2
CDR3 protein: CASSSQGSGYTF

V gene: TRBV21-1
J gene: TRBJ1-5
CDR3 protein: CASSSGATGHGNQPQHF

V gene: TRBV13
J gene: TRBJ2-7
CDR3 protein: CASSLTSGSYEQYF

V gene: TRBV5-4
J gene: TRBJ2-5
CDR3 protein: CASSSAGGPSRMAQYF

V gene: TRBV9
J gene: TRBJ1-2
CDR3 protein: CASSGQQAFNYGYTF

V gene: TRBV7-9
J gene: TRBJ2-5
CDR3 protein: CASSLTNRGAETQYF

V gene: TRBV19
J gene: TRBJ2-2
CDR3 protein: CASSIERAAGTGELFF

V gene: TRBV28
J gene: TRBJ2-2
CDR3 protein: CASSSRPRGGELFF

V gene: TRBV28
J gene: TRBJ2-5
CDR3 protein: CASSLSPRVGTQYF

V gene: TRBV5-1
J gene: TRBJ2-5
CDR3 protein: CASSEAGGPETQYF

V gene: TRBV18
J gene: TRBJ2-5
CDR3 protein: CASRTPQETQYF

V gene: TRBV6-1
J gene: TRBJ2-7
CDR3 protein: CASSGGRGGEVHEQYF

V gene: TRBV7-9
J gene: TRBJ2-6
CDR3 protein: CASSESGQPGANGLTF

V gene: TRBV19
J gene: TRBJ2-3
CDR3 protein: CASSIIGAVRTDTQYF

V gene: TRBV9
J gene: TRBJ1-1
CDR3 protein: CASGPSWNWATEAFF

V gene: TRBV28
J gene: TRBJ1-1
CDR3 protein: CASGGFRGEAFF

V gene: TRBV5-5
J gene: TRBJ2-7
CDR3 protein: CASSGTYEQYF

V gene: TRBV19
J gene: TRBJ1-1
CDR3 protein: CASSLNRGRTEAFF

V gene: TRBV19
J gene: TRBJ2-7
CDR3 protein: CASSYKGQGARSSYEQYF